This T cell receptor beta chain was sequenced during a study of cytomegalovirus exposure and HLA in healthy donors. Study conclusions and caveats: As was reported, the classifier diagnosed cytomegalovirus status with high specificity and sensitivity. Within the approximately 130 validation repertoires, first-cohort TCR clusters tended to co-occur, according to a later analysis.

Profiled with immunoSEQ multiplex PCR; TCRdb holds only in-frame clones, not every one. The sample holds tens of thousands of clones, roughly 95% seen once. Germline V lookup: CDR1 GTSNPN, CDR2 SVGIG (reference sequence). The V and J ends lost 4 bases and 8 bases respectively, with 14 bases between them. The CDR3 contains 12 residues. This clone was seen once. Its specificity is unknown. V gene TRBV30 combines with J gene TRBJ1-1; no clear D gene. The sequenced material came from PBMCs. The receptor was derived from a man between 18 and 35 years old in good health and CMV-seropositive. The CDR3 protein is CAWIPSRKEAFF. The CDR3 bases are TGTGCCTGGATTCCGTCCAGGAAGGAAGCTTTCTTT.